The 11 T cell receptor beta chains below come from one sample, sequenced in a study of siplizumab effects on memory and regulatory T cells. The protocol was immunoSEQ multiplex PCR, while the TCRdb copy is restricted to in-frame clones and leaves out a portion. The sample contains about 56,000 clones, just over 95% of which appear only once. Input material: naive CD8+ T cells sorted from blood. The origin of the receptors is a human donor in good health.

The J gene is TRBJ1-5, the V gene TRBV27, with 9 bases that match TRBD1. The ends lost 5 bases at V and 4 bases at J; junction bases unmatched: 3. From germline, CDR1 is MNHEY and CDR2 SMNVEV (reference sequence). This CDR3 is built from 14 residues. CDR3 residues: CASSPGTGNQPQHF. CDR3 bases: TGTGCCAGCAGTCCCGGGACAGGGAATCAGCCCCAGCATTTT.

CDR3 in DNA: TGTGCCACCAGTCCCAGCGCTCAAGAGACCCAGTACTTC. Amino acid sequence: CATSPSAQETQYF. V usage is TRBV15 and J usage is TRBJ2-5; no clear D. Looked up from germline, CDR1 is LNHNV and CDR2 is YYDKDF (reference sequence). CDR3 length: 13 amino acids. Trimming removed 6 bases from V and 2 bases from J, with 10 bases in between.

The chain employs TRBV7-2 and TRBJ2-7, with D possibly being TRBD2 (6 bases). CDR1 and CDR2 from the germline V gene are SGHTA and FQGNSA. The V end lost 5 bases, the J end lost 0 bases, and 11 bases lay between the germline ends. The CDR3 runs to 14 residues. CDR3 residues: CASSLTGDSYEQYF. CDR3 in DNA: TGTGCCAGCAGCCTCACGGGAGACTCCTACGAGCAGTACTTC.

This chain connects TRBV11-2 to TRBJ1-5; 7 positions match TRBD1. The ends lost 5 bases at V and 3 bases at J; junction bases unmatched: 7. This CDR3 contains 15 residues. Germline CDR1 reads SGHAT; CDR2 reads FQNNGV. The CDR3 region is CASSQQGVNNQPQHF. Here the CDR3 DNA reads TGTGCCAGCAGCCAGCAGGGGGTAAACAATCAGCCCCAGCATTTT.

The chain uses TRBV7-3 and TRBJ1-1, with TRBD1 matching over 8 bases. Losses at the gene ends were 4 bases for V and 4 bases for J; bases not matched to a gene: 2. This CDR3 contains 13 residues. Germline-derived CDR1 and CDR2 are SGHTA and FQGTGA. The CDR3 bases are TGTGCCAGCAGCTCTGACAGGGGCACTGAAGCTTTCTTT. This translates into CASSSDRGTEAFF.

The chain couples TRBV7-3 to TRBJ1-2; D remains unclear. Germline V gene lookup returns CDR1 SGHTA and CDR2 FQGTGA. Trimming stripped 6 bases from V and 6 bases from J, with 8 bases between. The CDR3 is 11 amino acids. CDR3 protein: CASSDGNGYTF. DNA of the CDR3: TGTGCCAGCAGTGACGGGAATGGCTACACCTTC.

The V call is TRBV28, the J call TRBJ1-1; D may be TRBD1 (6 bases). Germline values: CDR1 MDHEN, CDR2 SYDVKM. V gave up 1 base and J gave up 5 bases, with 17 bases separating them. CDR3 length equals 16 residues. The CDR3 here is CASSLSQGGARTEAFF. The CDR3 nucleotides read TGTGCCAGCAGTTTATCACAAGGGGGGGCACGGACTGAAGCTTTCTTT.

The chain carries TRBV29-1 and TRBJ2-2; 7 bases line up with TRBD1. The CDR3 runs to 13 residues. Trimming removed 7 bases from V and 3 bases from J; junction bases left unmatched: 5. Germline assignment: CDR1 SQVTM and CDR2 ANQGSEA. CDR3 protein: CSAVQGDTGELFF. In nucleotides, the CDR3 is TGCAGCGCAGTCCAGGGGGACACCGGGGAGCTGTTTTTT.

The chain couples TRBV5-1 to TRBJ1-1, with D unresolved. CDR1 and CDR2 (germline): SGHRS, YFSETQ. The CDR3 length is 12 residues. Between the trimmed V and J ends, which lost 2 bases and 8 bases, there was a span of 10 bases. In DNA form, the CDR3 reads TGCGCCAGCAGCTTTGGAGGTGGAGAAGCTTTCTTT. Translating gives CASSFGGGEAFF.

This chain connects TRBV28 to TRBJ2-4, with D perhaps matching TRBD1 (6 bases). V was clipped by 6 bases and J by 0 bases, with 12 bases between them. Germline V gene lookup returns CDR1 MDHEN and CDR2 SYDVKM. CDR3 length: 15 amino acids. The CDR3 here is CASSRDILAKNIQYF. CDR3 nucleotide sequence: TGTGCCAGCAGCCGGGACATACTAGCCAAAAACATTCAGTACTTC. Full variable domain (missing parts from reference TRBV28 and TRBJ2-4): DVKVTQSSRYLVKRTGEKVFLECVQDMDHENMFWYRQDPGLGLRLIYFSYDVKMKEKGDIPEGYSVSREKKERFSLILESASTNQTSMYLCASSRDILAKNIQYFGAGTRLSVL.

The chain employs TRBV6-1 and TRBJ2-7; D is undetermined. The germline CDR1 and CDR2 sequences are MNHNS and SASEGT. CDR3 size: 13 residues. V gave up 4 bases and J gave up 2 bases, with 9 bases separating them. CDR3 sequence reads: CASSGGSTYEQYF. CDR3 in DNA: TGTGCCAGCAGTGGTGGCAGCACCTACGAGCAGTACTTC.